This TCR beta chain was found in a study of cytomegalovirus exposure and HLA in healthy donors. Here immunoSEQ multiplex PCR was the method, and the copy in TCRdb shows in-frame clones only, minus some. The table has about 130,000 clones, roughly 86% seen once. Trimming took 3 bases from V and 0 from J, leaving 12 bases between them. This CDR3 contains 16 residues. Looked up from germline, CDR1 is SGHTA and CDR2 is FQGNSA. To note about this clone: Its specificity is unknown.

Whole-study findings and limits: Investigators reported 150 to 200 TCR beta chains as tied to cytomegalovirus. CMV antigen specificity of three CMV-associated chains was confirmed in vitro. While the bulk of TCR sequences proved rare, some public TCRs turned up in many donors.

This sequence originates from a man aged 30 to 39 in good health and CMV-seronegative. The chain links TRBV7-2 to TRBJ2-1, with D perhaps matching TRBD2 (5 bases). Sequencing used PBMCs. DNA of the CDR3: TGTGCCAGCAGCTTCGGAGGCGCGAGCTCCTACAATGAGCAGTTCTTC. This codes for CASSFGGASSYNEQFF.